These 12 T cell receptor beta chains share one sample of origin, sequenced in a study of human T cells and chemical hapten exposure. Described time point: patch test 1, 2 weeks after DPC sensitization. Treatment indicated: therapeutic diphenylcyclopropenone sensitization with weekly scalp DPC. MiXCR, run by TCRdb on the RACE reads, gives a single entry per CDR3 protein. The sample includes under 120,000 distinct CDR3 sequences, approximately 11% of them seen just once. The material was whole blood, obtained in connection with sensitization to the hapten diphenylcyclopropenone (DPC). Every receptor here comes from a woman aged 35 to 49 with alopecia areata. Some clones in this sample may be carry-over from other donors' samples.

This clonotype was seen a few times. The V call is TRBV7-8, the J call TRBJ1-6; unclear D gene. The CDR3 extends over 16 amino acids. Germline CDR1 is SGHVS and CDR2 is FQNEAQ. Trimming cost V 1 base and J 5 bases, with 12 bases left between them. For the CDR3, the DNA is TGTGCCAGCAGCTTAGGTCCCGGAATCCATAATTCACCCCTCCACTTT. This sequence encodes CASSLGPGIHNSPLHF.

This clonotype has ten or more counts. The genes are TRBV20-1 and TRBJ2-7; D remains ambiguous. The CDR3 is 12 residues long. Trimming removed 3 bases from V and 1 base from J, with 7 bases in between. Germline CDR1 is DFQATT and CDR2 is SNEGSKA (reference sequence). CDR3 region: CSASRGSYEQYF. Written as DNA, the CDR3 is TGCAGTGCTAGTCGCGGTTCCTACGAGCAGTACTTC.

The CDR3, as DNA: TGTGCCAGCAGCCAACTACAGGGGGCAGCCCAGTACTTC. Translating it yields CASSQLQGAAQYF. The J gene is TRBJ2-5, the V gene TRBV14; 9 bases map to TRBD1. The CDR3 covers 13 residues. The germline V gene encodes CDR1 SGHDN and CDR2 FVKESK. V was pared by 2 bases and J by 9 bases, with 4 bases of the junction left unmatched.

This clonotype was seen a few times. The chain joins TRBV12-3 or TRBV12-4 to TRBJ2-1; TRBD2 aligns across 15 bases. The V segment lost 1 base and the J segment 2 bases; nucleotides outside the gene matches: 0. The CDR3 has 17 amino acids. CDR3 in DNA: TGTGCCAGCAGTTTAGGGACTAGCGGGGGGGCCTACAATGAGCAGTTCTTC. This sequence encodes CASSLGTSGGAYNEQFF.

The chain carries TRBV6-2 or TRBV6-3 and TRBJ1-2, with TRBD1 identical over 8 bases. J was trimmed by 3 bases and V by 6 bases; bases with no gene match: 15. The CDR3 extends over 17 amino acids. Germline assignment: CDR1 MNHEY and CDR2 SVGEGT. CDR3 residues: CASSSPRTDRVDYGYTF. The CDR3 DNA reads TGTGCCAGCAGCTCCCCTCGAACGGACAGGGTTGACTATGGCTACACCTTC.

This clonotype came up a few times. The V call is TRBV10-1, the J call TRBJ2-3, with 8 positions matching TRBD2. V lost 4 bases and J lost 2; bases outside the gene matches: 5. The CDR3 consists of 15 residues. Germline V CDR1 and CDR2: WNHNN, SYGVQD (reference sequence). CDR3 sequence (DNA): TGCGCCAGCAGTGTGGGGACTAGGACCACAGATACGCAGTATTTT. Its protein is CASSVGTRTTDTQYF.

This clonotype was seen many times. This chain uses TRBV5-1 with TRBJ2-3; 9 bases align to TRBD2. Germline V lookup: CDR1 SGHRS, CDR2 YFSETQ. This CDR3 is 15 amino acids long. J was trimmed by 0 bases and V by 1 base; bases with no gene match: 0. The CDR3, as DNA: TGCGCCAGCAGCTTGACTAGCGGGAGCACAGATACGCAGTATTTT. Translation: CASSLTSGSTDTQYF. Variable domain in full (rest from reference TRBV5-1 and TRBJ2-3): KAGVTQTPRYLIKTRGQQVTLSCSPISGHRSVSWYQQTPGQGLQFLFEYFSETQRNKGNFPGRFSGRQFSNSRSEMNVSTLELGDSALYLCASSLTSGSTDTQYFGPGTRLTVL.

The chain links TRBV4-1 to TRBJ1-2; D may be TRBD1 (5 bases). With 4 bases removed from V and 8 bases from J, the gap between germline ends came to 17 bases. The CDR3 covers 14 residues. Per germline, CDR1 MGHRA and CDR2 YSYEKL. The CDR3 nucleotides read TGCGCCAGCAGCCCACCCGGGACCAACGGGGGCTACACCTTC. It codes for CASSPPGTNGGYTF.

CDR3: CASSPHPNRVLTF. The CDR3 bases are TGTGCCAGCAGCCCCCATCCAAACAGGGTCCTGACTTTC. The V and J genes are TRBV9 and TRBJ2-6; TRBD1 is a possible D gene (5 bases). Trimming took 4 bases from V and 13 from J, leaving 15 bases between them. Germline-derived CDR1 and CDR2 are SGDLS and YYNGEE. The CDR3 contains 13 residues. Full variable domain (outside the CDR3, taken from reference TRBV9 and TRBJ2-6): DSGVTQTPKHLITATGQRVTLRCSPRSGDLSVYWYQQSLDQGLQFLIQYYNGEERAKGNILERFSAQQFPDLHSELNLSSLELGDSALYFCASSPHPNRVLTFGAGSRLTVL.

The chain combines TRBV9 with TRBJ1-1; no clear D gene. The length of the CDR3 is 14 residues. Trimming pared 3 bases from V and 7 bases from J, leaving 16 bases between. Per germline, CDR1 SGDLS and CDR2 YYNGEE. CDR3 DNA sequence: TGTGCCAGCAGCGGTGGGATGAGGCCTATTGAAGCTTTCTTT. Translation: CASSGGMRPIEAFF.

This clonotype came up many times. The gene calls are TRBV10-3 and TRBJ2-5, with D tentatively TRBD2 (5 bases). CDR3 length: 14 amino acids. Trimming removed 0 bases from V and 1 base from J, with 6 bases in between. Germline CDR1 is ENHRY and CDR2 is SYGVKD. The CDR3 DNA reads as TGTGCCATCAGTGAGTCCGGAGGCCAAGAGACCCAGTACTTC. Protein: CAISESGGQETQYF.

This clonotype was counted many times. V is TRBV5-1 and J is TRBJ2-7; D is perhaps TRBD1 (6 bases). This CDR3 contains 17 residues. V was pared by 1 base and J by 3 bases, with 20 bases between. Germline V gene data show CDR1 as SGHRS and CDR2 as YFSETQ. The DNA for the CDR3 is TGCGCCAGCAGCTTGTATGCGCCGGGACATCCGAACTACGAGCAGTACTTC. It translates to CASSLYAPGHPNYEQYF.